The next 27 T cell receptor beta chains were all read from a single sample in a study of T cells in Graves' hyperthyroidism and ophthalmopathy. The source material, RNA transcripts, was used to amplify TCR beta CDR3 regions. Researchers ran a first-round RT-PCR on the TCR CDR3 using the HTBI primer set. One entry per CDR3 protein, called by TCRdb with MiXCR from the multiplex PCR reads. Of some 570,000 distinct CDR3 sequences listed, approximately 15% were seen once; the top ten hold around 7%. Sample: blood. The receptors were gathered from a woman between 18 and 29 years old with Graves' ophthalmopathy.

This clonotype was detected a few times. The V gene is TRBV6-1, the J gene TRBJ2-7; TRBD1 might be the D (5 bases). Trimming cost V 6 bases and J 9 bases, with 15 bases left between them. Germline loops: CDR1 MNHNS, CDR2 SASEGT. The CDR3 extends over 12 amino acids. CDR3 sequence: CASSTQAFGQYF. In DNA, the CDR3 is TGTGCCAGCAGCACACAGGCGTTCGGGCAGTACTTC.

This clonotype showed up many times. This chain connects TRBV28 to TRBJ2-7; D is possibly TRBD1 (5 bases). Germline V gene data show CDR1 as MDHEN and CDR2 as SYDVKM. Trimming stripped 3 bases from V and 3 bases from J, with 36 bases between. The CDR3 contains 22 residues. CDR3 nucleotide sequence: TGTGCCAGCAGTTTTGAGACCCCTCGCCCGGAACAGGCCCGGCAGGTTGACTACGAGCAGTACTTC. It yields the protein CASSFETPRPEQARQVDYEQYF.

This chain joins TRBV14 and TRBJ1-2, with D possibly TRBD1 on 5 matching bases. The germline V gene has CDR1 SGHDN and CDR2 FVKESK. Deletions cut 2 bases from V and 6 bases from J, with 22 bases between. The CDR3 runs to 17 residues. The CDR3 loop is CASSQLQKWGTVHGYTF. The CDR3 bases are TGTGCCAGCAGCCAACTTCAAAAGTGGGGGACCGTCCATGGCTACACCTTC.

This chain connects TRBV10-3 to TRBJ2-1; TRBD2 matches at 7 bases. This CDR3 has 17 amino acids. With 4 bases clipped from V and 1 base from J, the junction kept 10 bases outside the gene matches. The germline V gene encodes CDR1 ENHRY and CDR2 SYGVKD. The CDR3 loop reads CAISGAGSSGSYNEQFF. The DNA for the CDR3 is TGTGCCATCAGTGGGGCCGGGTCTAGCGGATCCTACAATGAGCAGTTCTTC.

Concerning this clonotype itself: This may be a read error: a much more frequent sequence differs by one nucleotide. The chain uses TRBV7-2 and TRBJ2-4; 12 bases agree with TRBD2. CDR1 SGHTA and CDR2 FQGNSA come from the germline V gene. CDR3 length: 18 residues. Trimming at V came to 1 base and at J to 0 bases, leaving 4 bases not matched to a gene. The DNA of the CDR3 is TGTGCCAGCAGCTTAGAGCTAGCGGGAGGGGTAGCCAAAAACATTCAGTACTTC. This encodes CASSLELAGGVAKNIQYF.

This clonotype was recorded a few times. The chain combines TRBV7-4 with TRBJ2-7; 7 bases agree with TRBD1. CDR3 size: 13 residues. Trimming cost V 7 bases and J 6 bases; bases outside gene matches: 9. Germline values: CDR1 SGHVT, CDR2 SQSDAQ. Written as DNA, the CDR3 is TGTGCCAGCATTTTCCGGGACAGAACCGAGCAGTACTTC. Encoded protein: CASIFRDRTEQYF.

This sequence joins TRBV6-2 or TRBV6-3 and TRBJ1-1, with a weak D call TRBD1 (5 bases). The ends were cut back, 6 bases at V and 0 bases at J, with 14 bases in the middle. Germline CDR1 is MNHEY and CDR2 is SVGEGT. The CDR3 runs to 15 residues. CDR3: CASREGRGMNTEAFF. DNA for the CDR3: TGTGCCAGCAGGGAGGGAAGGGGTATGAACACTGAAGCTTTCTTT.

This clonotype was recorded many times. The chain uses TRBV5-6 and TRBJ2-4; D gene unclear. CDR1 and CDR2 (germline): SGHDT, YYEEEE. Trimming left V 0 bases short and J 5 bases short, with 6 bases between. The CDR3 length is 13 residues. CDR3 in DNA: TGTGCCAGCAGCTTGGCAGGCGAAAACATTCAGTACTTC. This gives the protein CASSLAGENIQYF.

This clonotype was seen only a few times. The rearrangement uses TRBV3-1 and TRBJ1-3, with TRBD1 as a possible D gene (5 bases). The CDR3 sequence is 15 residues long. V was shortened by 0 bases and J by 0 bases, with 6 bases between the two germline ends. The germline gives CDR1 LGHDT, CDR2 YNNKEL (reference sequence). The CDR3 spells CASSQEDISGNTIYF. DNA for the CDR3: TGTGCCAGCAGCCAAGAGGACATCTCTGGAAACACCATATATTTT.

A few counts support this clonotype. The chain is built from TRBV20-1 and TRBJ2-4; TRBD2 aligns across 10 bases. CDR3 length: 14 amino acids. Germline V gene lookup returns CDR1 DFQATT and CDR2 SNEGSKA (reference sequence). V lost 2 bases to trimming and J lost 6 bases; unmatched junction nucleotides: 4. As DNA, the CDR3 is TGCAGTGCTAGACCCACTAGCGGGGCAAACATTCAGTACTTC. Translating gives CSARPTSGANIQYF.

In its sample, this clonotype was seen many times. CDR3 sequence reads: CSGEQETQYF. CDR3 DNA sequence: TGCAGCGGGGAACAAGAGACCCAGTACTTC. This chain joins TRBV29-1 and TRBJ2-5; D gene ambiguous. The CDR3 extends over 10 amino acids. Germline V CDR1 and CDR2: SQVTM, ANQGSEA. V dropped 7 bases and J dropped 2 bases, with 5 bases sitting between them.

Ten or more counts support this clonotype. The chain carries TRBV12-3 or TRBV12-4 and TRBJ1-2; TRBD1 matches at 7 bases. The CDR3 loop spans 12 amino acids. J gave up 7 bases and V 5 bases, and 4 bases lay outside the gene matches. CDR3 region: CASSPGQSGYTF. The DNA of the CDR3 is TGTGCCAGCAGTCCGGGACAGTCTGGCTACACCTTC.

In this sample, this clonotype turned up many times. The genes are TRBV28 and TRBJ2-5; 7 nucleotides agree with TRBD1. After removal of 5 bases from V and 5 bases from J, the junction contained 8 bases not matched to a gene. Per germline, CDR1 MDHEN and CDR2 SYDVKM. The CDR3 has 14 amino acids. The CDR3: CASSLGTGAETQYF. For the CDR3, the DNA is TGTGCCAGCAGTCTCGGTACAGGGGCGGAGACCCAGTACTTC.

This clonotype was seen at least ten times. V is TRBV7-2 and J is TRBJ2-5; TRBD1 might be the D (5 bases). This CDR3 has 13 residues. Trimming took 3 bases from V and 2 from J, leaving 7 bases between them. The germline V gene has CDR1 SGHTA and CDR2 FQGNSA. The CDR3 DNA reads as TGTGCCAGCAGCTTCCGACAGCAAGAGACCCAGTACTTC. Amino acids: CASSFRQQETQYF.

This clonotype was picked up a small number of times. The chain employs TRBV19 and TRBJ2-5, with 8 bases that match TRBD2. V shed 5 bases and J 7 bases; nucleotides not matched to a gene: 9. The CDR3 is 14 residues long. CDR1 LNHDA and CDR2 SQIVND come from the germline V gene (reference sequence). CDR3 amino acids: CASSPSGLGVTQYF. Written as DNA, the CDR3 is TGTGCCAGTAGTCCCTCGGGACTAGGGGTGACCCAGTACTTC.

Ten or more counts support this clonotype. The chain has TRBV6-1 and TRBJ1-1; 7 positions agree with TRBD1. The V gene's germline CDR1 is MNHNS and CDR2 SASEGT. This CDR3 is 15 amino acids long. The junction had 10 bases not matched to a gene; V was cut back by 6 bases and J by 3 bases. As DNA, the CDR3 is TGTGCCAGCAGAACCACCTACAGGGGTGACACTGAAGCTTTCTTT. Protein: CASRTTYRGDTEAFF.

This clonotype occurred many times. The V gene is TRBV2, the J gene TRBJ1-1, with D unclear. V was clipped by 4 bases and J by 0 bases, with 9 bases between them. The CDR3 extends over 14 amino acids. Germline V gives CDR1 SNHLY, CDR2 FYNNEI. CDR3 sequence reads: CASSADTLNTEAFF. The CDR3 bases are TGTGCCAGCAGTGCCGACACACTGAACACTGAAGCTTTCTTT.

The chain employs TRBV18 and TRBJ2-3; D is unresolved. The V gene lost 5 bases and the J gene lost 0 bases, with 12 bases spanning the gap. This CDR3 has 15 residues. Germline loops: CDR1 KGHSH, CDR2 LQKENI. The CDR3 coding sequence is TGTGCCAGCTCAAACGTACTTACTAGCACAGATACGCAGTATTTT. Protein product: CASSNVLTSTDTQYF.

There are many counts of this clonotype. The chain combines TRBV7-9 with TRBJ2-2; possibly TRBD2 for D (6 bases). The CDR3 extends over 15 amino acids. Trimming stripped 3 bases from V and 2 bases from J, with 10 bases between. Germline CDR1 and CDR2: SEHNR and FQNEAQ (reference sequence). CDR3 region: CASSFWDFNTGELFF. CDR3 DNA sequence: TGTGCCAGCAGCTTCTGGGACTTCAACACCGGGGAGCTGTTTTTT.

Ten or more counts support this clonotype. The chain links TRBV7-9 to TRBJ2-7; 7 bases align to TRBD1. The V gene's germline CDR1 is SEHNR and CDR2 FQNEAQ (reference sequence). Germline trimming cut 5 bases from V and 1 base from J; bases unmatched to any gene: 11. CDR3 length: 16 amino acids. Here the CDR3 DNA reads TGTGCCAGCAGCCGAAACTCCGGGACAGAATCCTACGAGCAGTACTTC. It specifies CASSRNSGTESYEQYF.

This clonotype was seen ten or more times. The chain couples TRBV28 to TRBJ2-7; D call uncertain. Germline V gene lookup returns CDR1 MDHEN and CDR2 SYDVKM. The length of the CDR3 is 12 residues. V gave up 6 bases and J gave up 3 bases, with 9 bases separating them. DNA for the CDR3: TGTGCCAGCAGCCCTGACCTCTACGAGCAGTACTTC. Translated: CASSPDLYEQYF.

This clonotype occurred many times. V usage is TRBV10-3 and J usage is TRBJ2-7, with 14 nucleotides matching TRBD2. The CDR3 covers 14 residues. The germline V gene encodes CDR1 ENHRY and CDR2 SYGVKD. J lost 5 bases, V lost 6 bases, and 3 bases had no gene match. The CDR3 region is CAIRTSGRADEQYF. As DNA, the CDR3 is TGTGCCATCAGGACTAGCGGGAGGGCCGACGAGCAGTACTTC.

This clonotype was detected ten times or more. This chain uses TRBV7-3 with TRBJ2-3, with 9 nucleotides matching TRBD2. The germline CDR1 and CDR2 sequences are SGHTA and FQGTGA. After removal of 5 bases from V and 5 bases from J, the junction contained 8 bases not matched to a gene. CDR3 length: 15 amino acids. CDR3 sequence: CASSTTAGGGDTQYF. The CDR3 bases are TGTGCCAGCAGCACGACGGCGGGAGGGGGAGATACGCAGTATTTT.

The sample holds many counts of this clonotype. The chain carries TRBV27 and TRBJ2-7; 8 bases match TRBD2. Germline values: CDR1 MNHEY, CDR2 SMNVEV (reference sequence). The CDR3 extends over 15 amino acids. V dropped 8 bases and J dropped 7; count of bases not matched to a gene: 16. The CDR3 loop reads CASGGGSSGRREQYF. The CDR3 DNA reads TGTGCCAGCGGAGGTGGGAGCAGCGGGAGAAGGGAGCAGTACTTC.

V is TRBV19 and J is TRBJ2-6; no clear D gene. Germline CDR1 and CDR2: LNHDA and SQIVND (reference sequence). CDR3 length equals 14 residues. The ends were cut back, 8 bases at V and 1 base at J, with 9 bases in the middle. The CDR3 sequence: CASCKISGANVLTF. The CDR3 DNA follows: TGTGCCAGTTGTAAAATTTCTGGGGCCAACGTCCTGACTTTC. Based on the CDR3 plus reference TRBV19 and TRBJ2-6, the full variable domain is DGGITQSPKYLFRKEGQNVTLSCEQNLNHDAMYWYRQDPGQGLRLIYYSQIVNDFQKGDIAEGYSVSREKKESFPLTVTSAQKNPTAFYLCASCKISGANVLTFGAGSRLTVL.

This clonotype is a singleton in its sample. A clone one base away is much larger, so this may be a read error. The CDR3 protein is CASTPTGNCEQYF. In DNA form, the CDR3 reads TGTGCCAGCACCCCGACAGGGAACTGCGAGCAGTACTTC. The chain has TRBV2 and TRBJ2-7, with TRBD1 matching over 7 bases. Germline V gives CDR1 SNHLY, CDR2 FYNNEI. The CDR3 extends over 13 amino acids. The V and J ends lost 7 bases and 6 bases, in that order; junction bases with no gene match: 9.

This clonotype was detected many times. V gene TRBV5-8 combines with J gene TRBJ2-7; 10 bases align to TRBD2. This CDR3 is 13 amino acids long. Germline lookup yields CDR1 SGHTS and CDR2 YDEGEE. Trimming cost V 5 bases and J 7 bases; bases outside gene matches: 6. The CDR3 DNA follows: TGTGCCAGCAGTCTAGCGGGAGTCAATGAGCAGTACTTC. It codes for CASSLAGVNEQYF.